This paragraph covers one T cell receptor (beta chain) sequence. The antigen remains undetermined. The sample comes from a study of OX40 agonist ivuxolimab in advanced cancers. For the study at large: Of the participants, approximately 38% had some prior anti-PD-1, anti-PD-L1 or anti-CTLA-4 therapy, which was allowed. Whole-study findings and limits: More expanded clones were found, on average, in CD8+ than in CD4+ T cells. Individuals who were partial responders at 0.1-3.0 mg/kg had clonal expansion that ranked among the lowest. At doses 0.1 to 3.0 mg/kg, CD4+ and CD8+ clones expanded.

The assay was immunoSEQ multiplex PCR, and TCRdb's table has in-frame clones only and misses some. The sample lists more than 80,000 clones, 75% to 95% occurring once. Deletions cut 0 bases from V and 5 bases from J, with 10 bases between. The CDR3 extends over 14 amino acids. CDR1 is MNHEY and CDR2 is SVGAGI in the germline V gene. Source: CD4+ or CD8+ T cells sorted from blood, taken in a trial of the OX40 agonist ivuxolimab. The gene calls are TRBV6-5 and TRBJ2-5; D gene unclear. The TCR comes from an adult with an advanced solid tumor such as melanoma, head and neck, liver or kidney cancer. Here the CDR3 DNA reads TGTGCCAGCAGTTACTCGAAAATCACTGAGACCCAGTACTTC. Translated, it gives CASSYSKITETQYF.